This section outlines one TCR beta chain sequence together with its context. The sample belongs to a study of cytomegalovirus exposure and HLA in healthy donors. PCR primers comprised 60 Vbeta and 13 Jbeta primers. Measured with immunoSEQ multiplex PCR; TCRdb has only the in-frame clones, and not every one. The sample has 100,000 to 150,000 clones, about 81% seen once. Losses at the gene ends were 2 bases for V and 5 bases for J; bases not matched to a gene: 7. The CDR3 is 15 residues long. The germline V gene encodes CDR1 SGHNT and CDR2 YYREEE (reference sequence). The clonotype comes from a woman in her 30s in good health and CMV-seronegative. The sample comprised PBMCs. This chain uses TRBV5-4 with TRBJ2-7; TRBD1 matches at 10 bases. For the CDR3, the DNA is TGTGCCAGCAGCTTCCCCGGGACAGGGGTAAACGAGCAGTACTTC. The encoded protein is CASSFPGTGVNEQYF.